This TCR beta chain was recorded in a study of circulating tumor DNA in untreated peripheral T-cell lymphoma (dated by TCRdb to the early 2020s). What the authors observed across the whole study: Tumor-specific clonotypes turned up in around 72% of patients, identified from around 90% of baseline tissues and from about 67% of baseline serum samples.

In the germline V gene, CDR1 corresponds to KGHSH and CDR2 to LQKENI. Counted from cysteine to phenylalanine, this CDR3 has 17 amino acids. Only the CDR3 DNA stays, 51 bases, in frame from base 1. Between the V and J ends, shortened by 2 bases and 1 base respectively, the junction contains 17 bases. This clone was observed a handful of times. The antigen this receptor binds is unknown. The input lacks base qualities; no much larger clone sits a single base away. Library creation used the immunoSEQ multiplex PCR assay. Held by TCRdb, this immuneACCESS table contains in-frame sequences only and omits some clones. Under half of the omission traces to an unresolved V gene where checked; the cause of the rest is unknown. This sample lists over 1,500 clones; over 75% were detected once. Roughly two thirds of the sample lies in the top ten. Baseline tumor tissue collected before treatment was sequenced to identify tumor-specific TCR clonotypes. Next-generation sequencing of T-cell receptor sequences was used to monitor peripheral T-cell lymphoma patients receiving frontline treatment on a trial.

Sequencing was performed on tumor tissue. The sequence derives from a human donor with peripheral T-cell lymphoma. The sequence joins TRBV18 to TRBJ1-1; TRBD1 is perhaps the D gene, given 6 matching bases. The CDR3 loop reads CASSPYRVKAGNTEAFF. The DNA reads as follows: TGTGCCAGCTCACCATACAGGGTCAAGGCGGGGAACACTGAAGCTTTCTTT.